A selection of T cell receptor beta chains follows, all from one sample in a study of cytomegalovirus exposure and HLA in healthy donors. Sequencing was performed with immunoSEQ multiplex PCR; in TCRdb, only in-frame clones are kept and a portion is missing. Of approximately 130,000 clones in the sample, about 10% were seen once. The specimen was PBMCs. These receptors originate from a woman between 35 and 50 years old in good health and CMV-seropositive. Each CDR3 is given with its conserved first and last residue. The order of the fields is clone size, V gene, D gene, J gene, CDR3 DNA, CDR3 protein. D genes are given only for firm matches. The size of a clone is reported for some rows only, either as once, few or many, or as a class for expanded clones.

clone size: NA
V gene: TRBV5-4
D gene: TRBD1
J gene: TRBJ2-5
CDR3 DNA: TGTGCCAGCAGCGATACAGGGGTTGTAGCGGAGACCCAGTACTTC
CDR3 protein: CASSDTGVVAETQYF

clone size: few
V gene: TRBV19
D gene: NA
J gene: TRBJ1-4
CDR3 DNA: TGTGCCAGTAGTCCCCATACTGCAACTAATGAAAAACTGTTTTTT
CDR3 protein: CASSPHTATNEKLFF

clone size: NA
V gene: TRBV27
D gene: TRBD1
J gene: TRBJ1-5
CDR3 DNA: TGTGCCAGCAGTTTAAGCGGGACAGGGAGGTTGGTGGGCAATCAGCCCCAGCATTTT
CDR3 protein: CASSLSGTGRLVGNQPQHF

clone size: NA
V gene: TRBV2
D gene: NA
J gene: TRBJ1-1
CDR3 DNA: TGTGCCAGCAGTAGTCAGGGTAGCACTGAAGCTTTCTTT
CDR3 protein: CASSSQGSTEAFF

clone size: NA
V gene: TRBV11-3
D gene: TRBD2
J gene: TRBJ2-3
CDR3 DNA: TGTGCCAGCCGGGGGGGGACTAGCGGAAGCACAGATACGCAGTATTTT
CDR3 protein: CASRGGTSGSTDTQYF

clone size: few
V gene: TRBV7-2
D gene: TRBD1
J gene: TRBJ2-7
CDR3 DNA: TGTGCCAGCAGCTCCCGACAGGGTGGTTACGAGCAGTACTTC
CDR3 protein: CASSSRQGGYEQYF

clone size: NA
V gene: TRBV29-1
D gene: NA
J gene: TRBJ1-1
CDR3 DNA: TGCAGCGTTGAAGATCGCACTGAAGCTTTCTTT
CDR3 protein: CSVEDRTEAFF

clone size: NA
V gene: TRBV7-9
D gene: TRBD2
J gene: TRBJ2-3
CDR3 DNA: TGTGCCAGCAGCTTGACTAGCGGGGGCATCACAGATACGCAGTATTTT
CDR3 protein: CASSLTSGGITDTQYF

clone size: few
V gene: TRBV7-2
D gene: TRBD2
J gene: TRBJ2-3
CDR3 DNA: TGTGCCAGCAGACTGGGACTAGCGGGCCTTTTCACAGATACGCAGTATTTT
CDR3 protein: CASRLGLAGLFTDTQYF

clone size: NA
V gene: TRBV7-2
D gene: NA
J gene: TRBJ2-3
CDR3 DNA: TGTGCCAGCTCAGAAGATACGCAGTATTTT
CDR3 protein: CASSEDTQYF

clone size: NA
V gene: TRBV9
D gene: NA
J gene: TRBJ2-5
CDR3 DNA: TGTGCCAGCAGCGTAGGACCACTTAGTGCATCGGTCAGGGAGACCCAGTACTTC
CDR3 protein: CASSVGPLSASVRETQYF

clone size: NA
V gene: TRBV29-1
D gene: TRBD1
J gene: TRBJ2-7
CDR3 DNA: TGCAGCGTTGGGACAGGGGCCTCCTACGAGCAGTACTTC
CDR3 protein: CSVGTGASYEQYF

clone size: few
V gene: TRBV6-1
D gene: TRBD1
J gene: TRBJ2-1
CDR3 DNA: TGTGCCAGCAGTGCCACCGGGACAGGGTACAATGAGCAGTTCTTC
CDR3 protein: CASSATGTGYNEQFF

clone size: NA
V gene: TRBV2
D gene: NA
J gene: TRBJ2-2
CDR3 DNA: TGTGCCAGCAGTGAACTGGGCAGGGGTAGGACCGGGGAGCTGTTTTTT
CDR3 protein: CASSELGRGRTGELFF

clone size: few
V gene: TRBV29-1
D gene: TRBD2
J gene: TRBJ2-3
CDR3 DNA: TGCAGCGTTAAAGTGGGGGGGAGTGCAGATACGCAGTATTTT
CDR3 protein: CSVKVGGSADTQYF

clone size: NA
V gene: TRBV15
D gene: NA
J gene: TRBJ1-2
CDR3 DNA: TGTGCCACCAGCCTCGGGAACTATGGCTACACCTTC
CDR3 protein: CATSLGNYGYTF

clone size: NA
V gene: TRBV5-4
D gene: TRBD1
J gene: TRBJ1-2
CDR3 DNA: TGTGCCAGCAGGCCACAGGGGGCCTATGGCTACACCTTC
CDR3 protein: CASRPQGAYGYTF

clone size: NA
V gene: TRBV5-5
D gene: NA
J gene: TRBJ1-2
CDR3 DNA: TGTGCCAGCAGCTGGCCTCGGTCAGGACAGCACTATGGCTACACCTTC
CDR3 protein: CASSWPRSGQHYGYTF

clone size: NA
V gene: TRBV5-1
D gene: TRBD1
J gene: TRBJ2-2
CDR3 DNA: TGCGCCAGCAGCCGGGACAGCCGAACCGGGGAGCTGTTTTTT
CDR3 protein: CASSRDSRTGELFF

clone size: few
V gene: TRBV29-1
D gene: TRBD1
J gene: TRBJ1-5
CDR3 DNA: TGCAGCGTTTCGCTCGGGACAGGGGTTAGCAATCAGCCCCAGCATTTT
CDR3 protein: CSVSLGTGVSNQPQHF

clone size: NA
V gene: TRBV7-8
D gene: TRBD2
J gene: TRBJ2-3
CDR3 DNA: TGTGCCAGCAGCTTAGGGGATCTAGCGGGGGGGCGCACAGATACGCAGTATTTT
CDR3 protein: CASSLGDLAGGRTDTQYF

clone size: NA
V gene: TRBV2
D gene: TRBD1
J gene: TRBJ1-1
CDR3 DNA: TGTGCCAGCAGTGAAAGTACAGGGGTGAACACTGAAGCTTTCTTT
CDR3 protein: CASSESTGVNTEAFF

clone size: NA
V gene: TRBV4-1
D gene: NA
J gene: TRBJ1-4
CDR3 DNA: TGCGCCAGCAGCCAATCCGGGAAAGTTATAGAAAAACTGTTTTTT
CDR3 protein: CASSQSGKVIEKLFF

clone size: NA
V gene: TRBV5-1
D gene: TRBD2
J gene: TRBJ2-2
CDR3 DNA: TGCGCCAGCAGCTCGGGACTAGCGGGGGTGAACACCGGGGAGCTGTTTTTT
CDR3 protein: CASSSGLAGVNTGELFF

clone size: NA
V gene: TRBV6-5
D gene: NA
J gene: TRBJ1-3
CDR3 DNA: TGTGCCAGCAGTTTAGGAGTAGACTCTGGAAACACCATATATTTT
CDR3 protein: CASSLGVDSGNTIYF

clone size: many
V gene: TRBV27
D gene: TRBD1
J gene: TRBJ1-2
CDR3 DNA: TGTGCCAGCAGTCGGGGACAGGTTGCGCCCTATGGCTACACCTTC
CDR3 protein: CASSRGQVAPYGYTF

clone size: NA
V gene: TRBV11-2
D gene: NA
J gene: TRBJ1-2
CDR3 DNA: TGTGCCAGCAGCTTAGAGAACAGGGACTATGGCTACACCTTC
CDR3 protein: CASSLENRDYGYTF

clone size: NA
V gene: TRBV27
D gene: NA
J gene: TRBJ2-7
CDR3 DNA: TGTGCCAGCAGTCCCAGAGAGGCTTCCTACGAGCAGTACTTC
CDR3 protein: CASSPREASYEQYF

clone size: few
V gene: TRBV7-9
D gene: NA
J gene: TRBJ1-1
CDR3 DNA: TGTGCCAGCAGCTTAGTGGGAGGGAACACTGAAGCTTTCTTT
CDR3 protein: CASSLVGGNTEAFF

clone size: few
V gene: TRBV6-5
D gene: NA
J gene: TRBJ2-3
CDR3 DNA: TGTGCCAGCAGGAGGGCAGATACGCAGTATTTT
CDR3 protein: CASRRADTQYF

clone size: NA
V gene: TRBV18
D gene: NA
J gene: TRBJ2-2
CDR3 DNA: TGTGCCAGCTCCCCCGAACGGAGCACCGGGGAGCTGTTTTTT
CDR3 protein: CASSPERSTGELFF

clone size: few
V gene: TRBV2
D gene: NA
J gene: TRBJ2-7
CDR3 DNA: TGTGCCAGCAGTCCGGGACTGACTTCCTACGAGCAGTACTTC
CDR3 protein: CASSPGLTSYEQYF

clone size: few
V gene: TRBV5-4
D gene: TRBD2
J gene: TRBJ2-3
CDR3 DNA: TGTGCCAGCAGCACGAGGACTAGCGGGGTCACAGATACGCAGTATTTT
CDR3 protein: CASSTRTSGVTDTQYF

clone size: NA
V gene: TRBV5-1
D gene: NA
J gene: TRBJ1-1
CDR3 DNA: TGCGCCAGCAGCTTGGAGTGGGGGCCTGAAGCTTTCTTT
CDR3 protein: CASSLEWGPEAFF

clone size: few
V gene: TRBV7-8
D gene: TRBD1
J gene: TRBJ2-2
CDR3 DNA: TGTGCCAGCAGCTTAGAAAGGCGCTTGGACAGGTTGGACACCGGGGAGCTGTTTTTT
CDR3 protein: CASSLERRLDRLDTGELFF

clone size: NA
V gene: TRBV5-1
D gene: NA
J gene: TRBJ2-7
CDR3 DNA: TGCGCCAGCAGCTTGGGTGAGGGAGGGGGTCCCTACGAGCAGTACTTC
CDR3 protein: CASSLGEGGGPYEQYF

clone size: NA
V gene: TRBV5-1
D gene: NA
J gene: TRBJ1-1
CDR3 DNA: TGCGCCAGCAGCTTGGTGGGGGGACGACTAGCTCCGAACACTGAAGCTTTCTTT
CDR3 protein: CASSLVGGRLAPNTEAFF

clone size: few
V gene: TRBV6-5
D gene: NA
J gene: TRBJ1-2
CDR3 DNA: TGTGCCGTTCGGGAACGTAACTATGGCTACACCTTC
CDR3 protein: CAVRERNYGYTF

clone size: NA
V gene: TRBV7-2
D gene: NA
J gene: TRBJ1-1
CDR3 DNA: TGTGCCAGCAGCTTAGATTACAACATGAACACTGAAGCTTTCTTT
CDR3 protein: CASSLDYNMNTEAFF

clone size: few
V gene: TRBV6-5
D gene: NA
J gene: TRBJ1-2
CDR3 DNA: TGTGCCAGCAGATCAAGAACGGACAGCTATGGCTACACCTTC
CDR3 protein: CASRSRTDSYGYTF

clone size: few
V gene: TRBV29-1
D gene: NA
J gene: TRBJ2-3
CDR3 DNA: TGCAGCGCGTCAGGGGATTTGACAGATACGCAGTATTTT
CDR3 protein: CSASGDLTDTQYF

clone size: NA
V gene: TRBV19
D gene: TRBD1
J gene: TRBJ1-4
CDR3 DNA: TGTGCCAGTAGTATAGTTGGACAGGGAATTGAAAAACTGTTTTTT
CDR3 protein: CASSIVGQGIEKLFF

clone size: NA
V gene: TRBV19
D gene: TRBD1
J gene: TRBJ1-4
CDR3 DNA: TGTGCCAGTAGTAGTACAGGGGGCGACGAAAAACTGTTTTTT
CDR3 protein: CASSSTGGDEKLFF

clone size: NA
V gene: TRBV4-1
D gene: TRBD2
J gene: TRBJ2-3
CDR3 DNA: TGCGCCAGCAGCCCAGGGACTAGCGGGGGGGCCACAGATACGCAGTATTTT
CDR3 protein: CASSPGTSGGATDTQYF

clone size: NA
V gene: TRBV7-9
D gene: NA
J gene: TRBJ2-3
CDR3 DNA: TGTGCCAGCAGCCCCAGTAGCAGCACAGATACGCAGTATTTT
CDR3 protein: CASSPSSSTDTQYF

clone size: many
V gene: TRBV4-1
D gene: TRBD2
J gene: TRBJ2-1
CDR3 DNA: TGCGCCAGCAGCCACAGACTAGCGGACTCCTACAATGAGCAGTTCTTC
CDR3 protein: CASSHRLADSYNEQFF

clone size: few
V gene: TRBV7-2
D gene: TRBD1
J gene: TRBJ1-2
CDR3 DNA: TGTGCCAGCAGCATCATCACAGGGGGCTACTATGGCTACACCTTC
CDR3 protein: CASSIITGGYYGYTF

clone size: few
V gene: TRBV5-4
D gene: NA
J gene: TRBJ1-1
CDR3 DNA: TGTGCCAGCAGCCCGGGACTGAACGGCACTGAAGCTTTCTTT
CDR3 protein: CASSPGLNGTEAFF

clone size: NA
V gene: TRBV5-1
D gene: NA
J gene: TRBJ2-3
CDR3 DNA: TGCGCAAGCAGCTTGGTAACAGATACGCAGTATTTT
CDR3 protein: CASSLVTDTQYF

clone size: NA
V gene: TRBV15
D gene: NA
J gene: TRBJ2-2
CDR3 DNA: TGTGCCACCAGCAGAGAGGGGGTGGGAGGCACCGGGGAGCTGTTTTTT
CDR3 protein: CATSREGVGGTGELFF

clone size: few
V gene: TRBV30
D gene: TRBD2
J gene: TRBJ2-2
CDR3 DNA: TGTGCCTGGAGACCCTGGGGGGGGGCGAACACCGGGGAGCTGTTTTTT
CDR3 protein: CAWRPWGGANTGELFF

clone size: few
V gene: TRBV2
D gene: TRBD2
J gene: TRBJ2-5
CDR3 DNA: TGTGCCAGCAGTGAAGCGGGGGGGGTTACCTGGGTGGAGACCCAGTACTTC
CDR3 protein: CASSEAGGVTWVETQYF

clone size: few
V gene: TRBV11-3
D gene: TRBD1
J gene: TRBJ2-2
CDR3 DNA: TGTGCCAGCGGCCGACAGGGGAACACCGGGGAGCTGTTTTTT
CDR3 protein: CASGRQGNTGELFF

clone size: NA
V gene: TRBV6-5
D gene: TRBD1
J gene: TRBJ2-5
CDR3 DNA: TGTGCCACCATCGAACAGGGGGCTGGGGGAGAGACCCAGTACTTC
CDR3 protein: CATIEQGAGGETQYF

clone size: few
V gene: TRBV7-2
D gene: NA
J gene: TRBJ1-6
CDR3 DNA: TGTGCCAGCAGCTTAAAGGGGTTCGCAAATTCACCCCTCCACTTT
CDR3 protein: CASSLKGFANSPLHF